This T cell receptor (beta chain) was profiled in a study of metastatic and nonmetastatic thyroid tumors. TCRdb reassembled clones from the PCR reads with MiXCR. The profile shows over 9,000 clones, about a third of them singletons. Trimming stripped 3 bases from V and 0 bases from J, with 6 bases between. The CDR3 loop spans 13 amino acids. Until they underwent thyroid surgery, no patient had received any treatment. This receptor was obtained from a female donor with papillary thyroid cancer or a benign thyroid nodule (not recorded which). Some clones in this sample may be carry-over from other donors' samples. The V call is TRBV12-3 or TRBV12-4, the J call TRBJ2-7; tentatively, D is TRBD1 or TRBD2 (5 bases each). The sequencing sample was made of tumor tissue. CDR3 amino acids: CASSFGGSYEQYF. CDR3 nucleotide sequence: TGTGCCAGCAGTTTTGGGGGCTCCTACGAGCAGTACTTC.